Listed below are T cell receptor beta chains from one sample, sequenced in a study of blood T cell repertoires in COVID-19. TCRdb's table, derived via immunoSEQ multiplex PCR, lists solely in-frame clones and lacks some. The table includes about 270,000 clones, around nine tenths detected once. The specimen sequenced was PBMCs or T cells enriched from blood (not recorded which). The receptors were gathered from an older woman who had recovered from COVID-19. CDR3s include the opening cysteine and the closing phenylalanine or tryptophan.

>TRBV5-6|16
CASTGTSGSRTGELFF
>TRBV5-1|15
CASSLSESYNSPLHF
>TRBV28|15
CAILSAGARDSPLHF
>TRBV15|15
CATSGDRNLGYGYTF
>TRBV28|15
CASSTGTGWYQPQHF
>TRBV3-1/TRBV3-2|16
CASSQVSGGDYNEQFF
>TRBV18|16
CASSPPGQRAAGELFF
>TRBV5-8|15
CASSLTPGYQETQYF
>TRBV3-1/TRBV3-2|16
CASSQVSAKSGNTIYF
>TRBV5-1|14
CASSFGSGTDTQYF
>TRBV5-1|14
CASSLGKDSSPLHF
>TRBV28|14
CASSSVGMNTEAFF
>TRBV9|17
CASSLVGTSGIYNEQFF
>TRBV10-2|14
CASSEQGANQPQHF
>TRBV28|15
CASSPIDRGYTEAFF
>TRBV11-2|17
CASSLTSGRSDTGELFF
>TRBV24-1|17
CATSDLPFTGKNTEAFF
>TRBV28|16
CASRRTGTKNTGELFF
>TRBV2|15
CASTVPTPRGETQYF
>TRBV6-6|12
CASSPDSYGYTF
>TRBV5-1|15
CASSLLGQQGQPQHF
>TRBV28|15
CAGRGLAGDTDTQYF
>TRBV5-1|13
CASSPGHNSPLHF
>TRBV19|15
CASSTDRTGNTEAFF
>TRBV9|13
CASSVGGKNDQYF
>TRBV5-1|16
CASSLATGDTKNIQYF
>TRBV5-6|14
CASSSGLSADTQYF
>TRBV9|13
CASSQGYGSEQFF
>TRBV3-1/TRBV3-2|14
CASLSGRSQSTQYF
>TRBV6-5|15
CASSLEGGNNSPLHF
>TRBV4-1|14
CASSGLAVYNEQFF
>TRBV2|15
CASSLGQGRASWQFF
>TRBV19|14
CASSIVAGAGELFF
>TRBV5-1|14
CASSISGGADTQYF
>TRBV4-1|14
CASSQETVNYGYTF
>TRBV7-8|12
CASSLYRDGYTF
>TRBV2|14
CASRRDRGHQPQHF
>TRBV2|15
CASSNRDRGSYEQYF
>TRBV7-9|16
CASSGDSLATNEKLFF
>TRBV5-1|15
CASSLGDRAGYGYTF